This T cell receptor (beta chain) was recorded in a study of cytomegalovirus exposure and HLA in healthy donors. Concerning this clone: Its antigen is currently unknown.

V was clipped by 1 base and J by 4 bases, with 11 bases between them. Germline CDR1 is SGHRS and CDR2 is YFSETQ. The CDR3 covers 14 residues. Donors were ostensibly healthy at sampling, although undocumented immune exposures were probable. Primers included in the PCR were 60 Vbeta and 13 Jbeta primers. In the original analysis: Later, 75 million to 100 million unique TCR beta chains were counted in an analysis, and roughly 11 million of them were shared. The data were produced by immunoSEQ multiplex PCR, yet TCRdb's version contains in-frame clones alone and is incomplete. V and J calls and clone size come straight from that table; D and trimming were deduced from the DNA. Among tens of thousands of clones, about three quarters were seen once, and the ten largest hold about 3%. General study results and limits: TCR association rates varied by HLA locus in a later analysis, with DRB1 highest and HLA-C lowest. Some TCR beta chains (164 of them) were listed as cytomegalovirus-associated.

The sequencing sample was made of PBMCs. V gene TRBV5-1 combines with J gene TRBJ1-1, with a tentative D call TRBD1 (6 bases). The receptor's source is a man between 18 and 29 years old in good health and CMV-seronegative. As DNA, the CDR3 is TGCGCCAGCAGCTTGAACAGGGTGGCCACTGAAGCTTTCTTT. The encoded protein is CASSLNRVATEAFF.